This TCR beta chain was observed in a study of cytomegalovirus exposure and HLA in healthy donors. At the level of the study: Of around 400 genotyped donors, more than 75% grouped in the Caucasian-associated ancestry cluster.

The PCR made use of 60 Vbeta and 13 Jbeta primers. Profiling relied on immunoSEQ multiplex PCR, and the TCRdb table lists in-frame clones only, not all of them. The sample has around 140,000 clones, 78% seen once. The germline CDR1 and CDR2 sequences are SGHTA and FQGNSA. With 5 bases removed from V and 3 bases from J, the gap between germline ends came to 13 bases. The CDR3 runs 14 residues. The sample holds one count of this clone. Antigen: not known. Study observations and caveats: Specific recognition of CMV antigens was confirmed in vitro for three chains (all CMV-associated).

Sequenced material: PBMCs. The chain is built from TRBV7-2 and TRBJ1-1; possible D gene TRBD1, 6 bases. The clonotype comes from a woman between 18 and 29 years old in good health and CMV-seronegative. CDR3 nucleotide sequence: TGTGCCAGCAGCCCACGGCAGGGGCACACTGAAGCTTTCTTT. Amino acid sequence: CASSPRQGHTEAFF.